A single T cell receptor (beta chain) is shown here with its context. With 60 Vbeta and 13 Jbeta primers, the PCR was carried out. TCRdb's table, derived via immunoSEQ multiplex PCR, lists solely in-frame clones and lacks some. This sample has roughly 100,000 clones, with approximately 76% found just once. This record comes from a study of cytomegalovirus exposure and HLA in healthy donors. Looked up from germline, CDR1 is SGHNT and CDR2 is YYREEE (reference sequence). This CDR3 has 16 amino acids. With 1 base removed from V and 0 bases from J, the gap between germline ends came to 12 bases. The sequenced sample consisted of PBMCs. The origin of this receptor is a man aged 40-50 years in good health and CMV-seronegative. The V and J genes are TRBV5-4 and TRBJ2-3, with D perhaps TRBD2 (5 bases). CDR3 bases: TGTGCCAGCAGCTTGAGGACTTCCCCTAGCACAGATACGCAGTATTTT. This codes for CASSLRTSPSTDTQYF.